The following is a T cell receptor beta chain sequence with its context. What it binds is not known. The identical CDR3 is also encoded by other nucleotide sequences in the sample. The data stem from a study of beta chain features in type 1 diabetes. Study-level points and caveats: For TCRB rearrangement, an influence of HLA type remained unresolved here. Compared to healthy donors, patients appeared to have naive, central memory and Treg TCRB repertoires that were more alike. TCRB CDR3s from Type 1 diabetes patients were moderately but significantly shorter in all four CD4+ subsets.

Every bit of the isolated RNA underwent reverse transcription, so sequencing read expressed TCRB transcripts. Data came from immunoSEQ multiplex PCR; TCRdb stores just in-frame clones and leaves some out. The sample lists under 400,000 clones; roughly a fifth were seen once. V was cut by 0 bases and J by 5 bases, with 6 bases left in between. The germline V gene encodes CDR1 SGHRS and CDR2 YFSETQ. The CDR3 runs 13 residues. This rearrangement joins TRBV5-1 to TRBJ1-5; possible D gene TRBD1, 6 bases. Material: naive CD4+ T cells from blood. The sequence was collected from a woman in her late teens or twenties in good health. The CDR3 DNA sequence: TGCGCCAGCAGCTTGGACAGGGATCAGCCCCAGCATTTT. As protein: CASSLDRDQPQHF. The whole variable domain, filled in from reference TRBV5-1 and TRBJ1-5, reads KAGVTQTPRYLIKTRGQQVTLSCSPISGHRSVSWYQQTPGQGLQFLFEYFSETQRNKGNFPGRFSGRQFSNSRSEMNVSTLELGDSALYLCASSLDRDQPQHFGDGTRLSIL.